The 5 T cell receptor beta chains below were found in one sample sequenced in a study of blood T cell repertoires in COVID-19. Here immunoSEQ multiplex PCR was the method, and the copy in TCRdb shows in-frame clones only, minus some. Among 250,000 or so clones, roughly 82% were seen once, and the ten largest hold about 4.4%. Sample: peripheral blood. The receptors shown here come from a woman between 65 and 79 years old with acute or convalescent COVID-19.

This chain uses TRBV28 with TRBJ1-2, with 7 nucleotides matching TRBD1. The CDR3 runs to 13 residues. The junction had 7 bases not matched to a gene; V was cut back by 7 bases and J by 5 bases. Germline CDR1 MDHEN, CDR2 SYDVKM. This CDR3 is CASTLGQPYGYTF. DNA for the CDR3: TGTGCCAGCACCCTGGGACAGCCTTATGGCTACACCTTC.

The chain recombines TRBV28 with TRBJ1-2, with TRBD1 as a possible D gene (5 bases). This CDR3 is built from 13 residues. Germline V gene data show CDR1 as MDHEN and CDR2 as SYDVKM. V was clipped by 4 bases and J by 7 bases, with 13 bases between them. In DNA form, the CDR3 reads TGTGCCAGCAGTTCTCTAGGGGCCATTGGCTACACCTTC. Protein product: CASSSLGAIGYTF.

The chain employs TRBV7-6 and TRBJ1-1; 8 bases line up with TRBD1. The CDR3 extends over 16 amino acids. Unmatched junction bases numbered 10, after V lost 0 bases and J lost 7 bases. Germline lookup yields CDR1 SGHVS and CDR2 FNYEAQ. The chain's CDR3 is CASSLAGQGRRLEAFF. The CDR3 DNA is TGTGCCAGCAGCTTAGCCGGACAGGGACGACGGCTTGAAGCTTTCTTT.

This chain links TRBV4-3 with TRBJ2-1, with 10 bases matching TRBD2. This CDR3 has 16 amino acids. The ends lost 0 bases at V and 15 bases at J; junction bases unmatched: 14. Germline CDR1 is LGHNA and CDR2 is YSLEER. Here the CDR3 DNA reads TGCGCCAGCAGCCAAGATTCGTCAACTAGCGGGGTCCCCGTGTTCTTC. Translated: CASSQDSSTSGVPVFF.

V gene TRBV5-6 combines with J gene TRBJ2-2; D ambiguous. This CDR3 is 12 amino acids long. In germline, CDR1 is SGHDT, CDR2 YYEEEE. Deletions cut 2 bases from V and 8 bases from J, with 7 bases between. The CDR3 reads CASSLAVGELFF. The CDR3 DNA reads TGTGCCAGCAGCTTAGCCGTAGGGGAGCTGTTTTTT.